This paragraph reports one TCR beta chain. This record comes from a study of blood T cell repertoires in COVID-19. Method: immunoSEQ multiplex PCR; TCRdb's copy keeps in-frame clones and lacks some. The table lists around 280,000 clones, almost 90% of them singletons. The CDR3 is 17 residues long. The germline gives CDR1 MNHEY, CDR2 SMNVEV (reference sequence). Unmatched junction bases numbered 9, after V lost 4 bases and J lost 2 bases. V is TRBV27 and J is TRBJ2-3; 10 bases line up with TRBD2. This clonotype was obtained from a woman younger than 35 with acute COVID-19. What was sequenced was PBMCs or T cells enriched from blood (not recorded which). CDR3 sequence: CASSSPQSGRATDTQYF. CDR3 in DNA: TGTGCCAGCAGTTCGCCCCAGAGCGGGAGGGCCACAGATACGCAGTATTTT.